The text below deals with one T cell receptor beta chain. The data originate from a study of blood T cell repertoires in COVID-19. Sequencing used immunoSEQ multiplex PCR; TCRdb keeps in-frame clones, though not all of them. The repertoire consists of approximately 180,000 clones, with roughly nine tenths occurring once and the leading ten covering 0.95% to 1.5%. This CDR3 has 17 residues. V was pared by 1 base and J by 3 bases, with 16 bases between. Per germline, CDR1 SGHTA and CDR2 FQGNSA. The clonotype originates from a human donor with acute COVID-19. The donor label of this sample is uncertain. What was sequenced was PBMCs or T cells enriched from blood (not recorded which). The chain links TRBV7-2 to TRBJ1-3; D not certain. CDR3: CASSLGPLGGIGNTIYF. Here the CDR3 DNA reads TGTGCCAGCAGCTTAGGACCGTTGGGAGGGATTGGAAACACCATATATTTT. Looking up the rest from reference TRBV7-2 and TRBJ1-3 gives the full variable domain: GAGVSQSPSNKVTEKGKDVELRCDPISGHTALYWYRQSLGQGLEFLIYFQGNSAPDKSGLPSDRFSAERTGGSVSTLTIQRTQQEDSAVYLCASSLGPLGGIGNTIYFGEGSWLTVV.